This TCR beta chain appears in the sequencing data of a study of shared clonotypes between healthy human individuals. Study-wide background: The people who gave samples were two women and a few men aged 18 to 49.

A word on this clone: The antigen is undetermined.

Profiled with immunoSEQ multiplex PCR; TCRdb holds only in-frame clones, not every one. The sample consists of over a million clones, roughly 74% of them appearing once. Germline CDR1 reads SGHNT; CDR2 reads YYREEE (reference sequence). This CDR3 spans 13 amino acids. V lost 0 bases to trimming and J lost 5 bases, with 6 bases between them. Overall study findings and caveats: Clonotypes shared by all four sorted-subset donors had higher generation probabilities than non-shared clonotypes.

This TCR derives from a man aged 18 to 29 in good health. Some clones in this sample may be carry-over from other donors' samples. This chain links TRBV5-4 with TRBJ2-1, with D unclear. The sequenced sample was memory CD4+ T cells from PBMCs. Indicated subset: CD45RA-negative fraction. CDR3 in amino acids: CASSLDSHNEQFF. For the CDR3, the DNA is TGTGCCAGCAGCTTGGACAGCCACAATGAGCAGTTCTTC. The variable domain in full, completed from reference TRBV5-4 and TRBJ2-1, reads ETGVTQSPTHLIKTRGQQVTLRCSSQSGHNTVSWYQQALGQGPQFIFQYYREEENGRGNFPPRFSGLQFPNYSSELNVNALELDDSALYLCASSLDSHNEQFFGPGTRLTVL.